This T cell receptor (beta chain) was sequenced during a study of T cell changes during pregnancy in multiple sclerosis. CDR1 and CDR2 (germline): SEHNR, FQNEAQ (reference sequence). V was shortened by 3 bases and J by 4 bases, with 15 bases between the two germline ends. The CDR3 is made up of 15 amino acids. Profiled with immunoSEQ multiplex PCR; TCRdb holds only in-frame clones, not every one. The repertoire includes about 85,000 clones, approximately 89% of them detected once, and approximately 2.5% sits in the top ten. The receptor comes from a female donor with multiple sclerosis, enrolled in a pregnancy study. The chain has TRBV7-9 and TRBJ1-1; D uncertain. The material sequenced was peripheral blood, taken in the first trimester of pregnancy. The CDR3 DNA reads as TGTGCCAGCAGCTTCATGGACTCTAGTCGCACTGAAGCTTTCTTT. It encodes CASSFMDSSRTEAFF.